The 5 T cell receptor beta chains given below trace back to one sample, sequenced in a study of T cell responses to AZD1222 COVID-19 vaccine. Clones were read by immunoSEQ multiplex PCR, and TCRdb kept only the in-frame ones, dropping some. The data hold 180,000 or so clones, with 90% to 95% observed a single time. Material: peripheral blood, obtained on day 0 of AZD1222 vaccination. Every receptor here comes from an adult in good health.

This chain uses TRBV5-1 with TRBJ2-7; 7 nucleotides align to TRBD1. Germline CDR1 is SGHRS and CDR2 is YFSETQ. This CDR3 is 13 amino acids long. Trimming removed 3 bases from V and 3 bases from J; junction bases left unmatched: 3. In DNA, the CDR3 is TGCGCCAGCAGCTCGACAGGGTTCTACGAGCAGTACTTC. It translates to CASSSTGFYEQYF.

The genes are TRBV15 and TRBJ1-4; possibly TRBD1 for D (5 bases). Germline V gene lookup returns CDR1 LNHNV and CDR2 YYDKDF (reference sequence). With 5 bases removed from V and 0 bases from J, the gap between germline ends came to 16 bases. The CDR3 is made up of 17 amino acids. The CDR3, as DNA: TGTGCCACCAGCCTGGGGCCACTGGCCGCAACTAATGAAAAACTGTTTTTT. Its protein product is CATSLGPLAATNEKLFF.

V gene TRBV10-1 combines with J gene TRBJ1-1, with D hard to call. CDR1 WNHNN and CDR2 SYGVQD come from the germline V gene (reference sequence). V shed 8 bases and J shed 5 bases, with 9 bases lying between them. The CDR3 sequence is 11 residues long. The CDR3 here is CASGFGTEAFF. The CDR3 nucleotides are TGCGCCAGCGGTTTTGGGACTGAAGCTTTCTTT.

This sequence joins TRBV7-9 and TRBJ1-1; D is ambiguous. Germline values: CDR1 SEHNR, CDR2 FQNEAQ (reference sequence). There are 12 residues in the CDR3. V dropped 3 bases and J dropped 5 bases, with 7 bases sitting between them. CDR3 DNA sequence: TGTGCCAGCAGCTTTAGGGATACTGAAGCTTTCTTT. Its protein product is CASSFRDTEAFF.

The chain employs TRBV2 and TRBJ1-1; D is unresolved. The germline gives CDR1 SNHLY, CDR2 FYNNEI. V was shortened by 1 base and J by 0 bases, with 9 bases between the two germline ends. The CDR3 has 15 residues. CDR3 protein: CASSEEAILNTEAFF. CDR3 coding DNA: TGTGCCAGCAGTGAAGAGGCGATACTGAACACTGAAGCTTTCTTT.